This entry lists 27 T cell receptor beta chains sequenced from one sample in a study of T cell repertoires in cytomegalovirus infection. TCRdb reprocessed the reads with MiXCR, giving one entry per CDR3 protein. Altogether about 770,000 distinct CDR3 sequences are present, roughly 28% being singletons, with the ten largest covering about an eighth. No antigen has been identified for these receptors. The source was cultured CD8+ T cells from PBMCs, collected from culture after CMV antigen stimulation. The receptor source for this set is a human donor in good health (CMV status not recorded). Some clones in this sample may be carry-over from other donors' samples.

This sequence joins TRBV6-1 and TRBJ2-3, with D perhaps TRBD1 or TRBD2 (6 bases each). V was shortened by 5 bases and J by 7 bases, with 22 bases between the two germline ends. The germline V gene has CDR1 MNHNS and CDR2 SASEGT. CDR3 length: 16 amino acids. This CDR3 reads CASSSLYGGPENTQYF. For the CDR3, the DNA is TGTGCCAGCAGTTCCCTCTACGGGGGCCCCGAGAATACGCAGTATTTT.

Only a few counts were recorded for this clonotype. This chain uses TRBV7-9 with TRBJ2-1, with 7 bases matching TRBD2. In germline, CDR1 is SEHNR, CDR2 FQNEAQ (reference sequence). The CDR3 totals 14 residues. The junction had 7 bases not matched to a gene; V was cut back by 4 bases and J by 7 bases. In nucleotides, the CDR3 is TGTGCCAGCAGCTCCTCCGGGACTACGAATGAGCAGTTCTTC. As protein: CASSSSGTTNEQFF.

This clonotype was counted only a few times. Here the CDR3 DNA reads TGTGCCAGCAGCCAAGCACGGTCGACAGACATTCAGTACTTC. Its translation: CASSQARSTDIQYF. This chain joins TRBV3-1 and TRBJ2-4, with a possible D match to TRBD1 (5 bases). The CDR3 is 14 residues long. Deletions cut 1 base from V and 8 bases from J, with 12 bases between. The germline gives CDR1 LGHDT, CDR2 YNNKEL (reference sequence).

This chain joins TRBV15 and TRBJ1-1, with D unclear. The CDR3 length is 14 residues. Trimming left V 5 bases short and J 4 bases short, with 14 bases between. Looked up from germline, CDR1 is LNHNV and CDR2 is YYDKDF (reference sequence). Here the CDR3 DNA reads TGTGCCACCAGCGGTGCGGAGTCGTTCACTGAAGCTTTCTTT. It encodes CATSGAESFTEAFF.

The rearrangement links TRBV14 to TRBJ1-5; 8 positions agree with TRBD1. Per the germline V gene, CDR1 is SGHDN and CDR2 is FVKESK. Trimming removed 2 bases from V and 6 bases from J; junction bases left unmatched: 3. This CDR3 has 14 amino acids. CDR3 sequence: CASSQQGAAQPQHF. CDR3 in DNA: TGTGCCAGCAGCCAACAGGGGGCCGCTCAGCCCCAGCATTTT.

The chain joins TRBV6-1 to TRBJ2-3; 10 positions match TRBD2. J was trimmed by 2 bases and V by 5 bases; bases with no gene match: 4. The CDR3 sequence is 15 residues long. Germline-derived CDR1 and CDR2 are MNHNS and SASEGT. The CDR3 loop is CASSYLAGDTDTQYF. The CDR3 region has the DNA TGTGCCAGCAGTTATCTAGCGGGGGACACAGATACGCAGTATTTT.

The V call is TRBV14, the J call TRBJ2-7; 7 bases line up with TRBD1. V gave up 8 bases and J gave up 6 bases; unmatched junction bases: 10. The CDR3 is 13 residues long. Germline V lookup: CDR1 SGHDN, CDR2 FVKESK. In DNA, the CDR3 is TGTGCCAGCGCGACAGGGCCGTGGGGCGAGCAGTACTTC. Encoded protein: CASATGPWGEQYF.

The chain has TRBV27 and TRBJ2-1; TRBD2 might be the D (5 bases). The CDR3 has 17 residues. In germline, CDR1 is MNHEY, CDR2 SMNVEV (reference sequence). The germline V and J ends were trimmed by 4 bases and 0 bases, with 16 bases remaining between them. In nucleotides, the CDR3 is TGTGCCAGCAGTTACAACCGCGGGCCTAGCTCCTACAATGAGCAGTTCTTC. Translated: CASSYNRGPSSYNEQFF.

This clonotype was picked up a small number of times. The CDR3 region is CASSSYSRFYKGQPQHF. The CDR3 nucleotides are TGTGCCAGTAGTTCCTACAGCCGCTTCTACAAAGGGCAGCCCCAGCATTTT. The V and J genes are TRBV19 and TRBJ1-5; D remains ambiguous. Germline V CDR1 and CDR2: LNHDA, SQIVND (reference sequence). CDR3 length: 17 amino acids. V lost 5 bases and J lost 7, with 24 bases in between.

This clonotype showed up just a few times. The chain links TRBV28 to TRBJ1-4, with D unclear. V lost 7 bases to trimming and J lost 12 bases, with 24 bases between them. The CDR3 has 15 amino acids. Germline V gives CDR1 MDHEN, CDR2 SYDVKM. CDR3 sequence (DNA): TGTGCCAGCACCCCCTCTGGACCCTTAACTTTGGAACTGTTTTTT. Protein sequence: CASTPSGPLTLELFF.

This chain links TRBV7-6 with TRBJ2-3; weak D call: TRBD2 (6 bases). Germline loops: CDR1 SGHVS, CDR2 FNYEAQ. There are 16 residues in the CDR3. The ends were cut back, 5 bases at V and 0 bases at J, with 15 bases in the middle. CDR3 nucleotide sequence: TGTGCCAGCAGCCAGGCGGTGGGGGGTAGCACAGATACGCAGTATTTT. Its protein is CASSQAVGGSTDTQYF.

The table lists this clonotype with a few counts. The chain is built from TRBV5-1 and TRBJ2-7; 9 positions agree with TRBD1. Germline V lookup: CDR1 SGHRS, CDR2 YFSETQ. V lost 0 bases and J lost 4; bases outside the gene matches: 32. The CDR3 totals 24 residues. As DNA, the CDR3 is TGCGCCAGCAGCTTGGGCGAACGGGACAGGGATCGTCGGGGAATCGAGCGGGGCCCTTACGAGCAGTACTTC. Amino acids: CASSLGERDRDRRGIERGPYEQYF.

This clonotype has just one count. The rearrangement joins TRBV10-3 to TRBJ2-5, with D maybe TRBD2 (7 bases). There are 15 residues in the CDR3. CDR1 and CDR2 from the germline V gene are ENHRY and SYGVKD. V dropped 4 bases and J dropped 2 bases, with 14 bases sitting between them. The CDR3 is CAISVTAGAQETQYF. The DNA for the CDR3 is TGTGCCATCAGTGTGACGGCGGGGGCACAAGAGACCCAGTACTTC.

This clonotype was seen repeatedly, ten times or more. CDR3 coding DNA: TGTGCCAGCAGTGAAGCTAGCGGGGGGGCCAATGAGCAGTTCTTC. It encodes CASSEASGGANEQFF. J is TRBJ2-1 and V is TRBV6-1, with 11 bases identical to TRBD2. This CDR3 is 15 amino acids long. Germline-derived CDR1 and CDR2 are MNHNS and SASEGT. The ends lost 0 bases at V and 6 bases at J; junction bases unmatched: 1.

A few counts support this clonotype. At one end the junction does not follow the germline gene, possibly because of a read error. This chain uses TRBV7-7 with TRBJ1-3; D call uncertain. This CDR3 contains 17 residues. Per germline, CDR1 SSHAT and CDR2 FNYEAQ (reference sequence). Written as DNA, the CDR3 is TGTGCTAGCAGCTTCGACCGGACGGATAGCTCTGGAAACACCATATATTTT. It specifies CASSFDRTDSSGNTIYF.

This clonotype has more than one count but fewer than ten. J is TRBJ1-2 and V is TRBV11-3, with a tentative D call TRBD1 (6 bases). Germline CDR1 reads SGHNT; CDR2 reads YENEEA. Deletions cut 5 bases from V and 5 bases from J, with 24 bases between. The CDR3 has 17 amino acids. CDR3 DNA sequence: TGTGCCAGCAGCAATAAAGCAACAAGGACAGCCCTTTATGGCTACACCTTC. Translating gives CASSNKATRTALYGYTF.

A note on this clonotype: A much larger clone differs by one base, so this may be a read error. The chain has TRBV2 and TRBJ2-1; D is ambiguous. This CDR3 contains 10 residues. Germline CDR1 is SNHLY and CDR2 is FYNNEI. Deletions cut 7 bases from V and 10 bases from J, with 8 bases between. The CDR3 region is CASMGKEQFF. Here the CDR3 DNA reads TGTGCCAGCATGGGCAAGGAGCAGTTCTTC. The full variable domain, in which reference TRBV2 and TRBJ2-1 provide the parts outside the CDR3, is EPEVTQTPSHQVTQMGQEVILRCVPISNHLYFYWYRQILGQKVEFLVSFYNNEISEKSEIFDDQFSVERPDGSNFTLKIRSTKLEDSAMYFCASMGKEQFFGPGTRLTVL.

This sequence joins TRBV7-9 and TRBJ2-5; TRBD1 or TRBD2 may be the D gene (5 bases each). The CDR3 loop spans 15 amino acids. Trimming took 3 bases from V and 4 from J, leaving 15 bases between them. Per germline, CDR1 SEHNR and CDR2 FQNEAQ (reference sequence). This chain's CDR3 is CASSFPSTRGETQYF. The CDR3 DNA reads as TGTGCCAGCAGCTTCCCATCCACTAGGGGAGAGACCCAGTACTTC.

This chain uses TRBV6-8 with TRBJ2-1; D unresolved. V lost 5 bases and J 2 bases, leaving 13 bases between the germline ends. Germline values: CDR1 MNHGY, CDR2 SAAAGT. The CDR3 contains 15 residues. CDR3 coding DNA: TGTGCCAGCAGTGGCTCACAGAAAACCTACAATGAGCAGTTCTTC. Translating it yields CASSGSQKTYNEQFF.

This clonotype came up a few times. This sequence joins TRBV12-3 or TRBV12-4 and TRBJ2-3, with D maybe TRBD2 (5 bases). Trimming left V 8 bases short and J 0 bases short, with 9 bases between. The CDR3 length is 13 residues. The CDR3 sequence: CASGRGSTDTQYF. CDR3 nucleotides: TGTGCCAGCGGGCGCGGGAGCACAGATACGCAGTATTTT.

This clonotype occurred a few times. This rearrangement joins TRBV10-3 to TRBJ2-3; 8 bases align to TRBD1. V shed 10 bases, J shed 0 bases, and the junction held 6 bases outside the gene matches. Germline V gene sequence: CDR1 ENHRY, CDR2 SYGVKD. This CDR3 spans 14 amino acids. The CDR3 bases are TGTGCCAGCCACAGGGGGAGCAGCACAGATACGCAGTATTTT. Translation gives CASHRGSSTDTQYF.

This clonotype was picked up a small number of times. The rearrangement joins TRBV7-6 to TRBJ1-1; D is perhaps TRBD1 (5 bases). Germline V gene sequence: CDR1 SGHVS, CDR2 FNYEAQ. The CDR3 loop spans 13 amino acids. V lost 5 bases to trimming and J lost 3 bases, with 10 bases between them. The CDR3 coding sequence is TGTGCCAGCAGCGGAGGGGTCTACACTGAAGCTTTCTTT. This translates into CASSGGVYTEAFF. Full variable domain (missing parts from reference TRBV7-6 and TRBJ1-1): GAGVSQSPRYKVTKRGQDVALRCDPISGHVSLYWYRQALGQGPEFLTYFNYEAQQDKSGLPNDRFSAERPEGSISTLTIQRTEQRDSAMYRCASSGGVYTEAFFGQGTRLTVV.

The chain joins TRBV24-1 to TRBJ1-2, with 9 bases identical to TRBD1. The CDR3 contains 13 residues. Per the germline V gene, CDR1 is KGHDR and CDR2 is SFDVKD. The J segment lost 2 bases and the V segment lost 9 bases, leaving 3 bases of the junction unmatched. The CDR3 loop is CATGDRGNYGYTF. Written as DNA, the CDR3 is TGTGCCACCGGAGACAGGGGGAACTATGGCTACACCTTC.

The rearrangement joins TRBV10-3 to TRBJ2-1, with TRBD1 as a possible D gene (6 bases). Trimming shortened V by 7 bases and J by 7 bases, and 20 bases separated the two germline ends. Germline values: CDR1 ENHRY, CDR2 SYGVKD. The CDR3 is 15 residues long. The CDR3 region is CAIKITQGVGNEQFF. The CDR3 DNA reads TGTGCCATCAAAATTACACAGGGCGTAGGGAATGAGCAGTTCTTC.

The J gene is TRBJ1-1, the V gene TRBV19, with D possibly TRBD1 on 6 matching bases. Germline V gene lookup returns CDR1 LNHDA and CDR2 SQIVND (reference sequence). This CDR3 has 12 residues. V was cut by 9 bases and J by 1 base, with 9 bases left in between. For the CDR3, the DNA is TGTGCCAGCCAGGGGCAGAACACTGAAGCTTTCTTT. It codes for CASQGQNTEAFF. The entire variable domain, with the rest obtained from reference TRBV19 and TRBJ1-1, is as follows: DGGITQSPKYLFRKEGQNVTLSCEQNLNHDAMYWYRQDPGQGLRLIYYSQIVNDFQKGDIAEGYSVSREKKESFPLTVTSAQKNPTAFYLCASQGQNTEAFFGQGTRLTVV.

For this clonotype: The CDR3 does not end in the conserved phenylalanine or tryptophan, so this is likely a read error. This rearrangement joins TRBV12-3 or TRBV12-4 to TRBJ1-2; D gene ambiguous. V lost 3 bases to trimming and J lost 4 bases, with 12 bases between them. The CDR3 consists of 14 residues. As DNA, the CDR3 is TGTGCCAGCAGTTTGGCCTTGGCAGGCTATGGCTACACCTAC. Translated: CASSLALAGYGYTY.

The chain uses TRBV7-9 and TRBJ2-5; D gene unclear. Trimming took off 4 bases at V and 4 bases at J, with 19 bases between the two ends. Germline assignment: CDR1 SEHNR and CDR2 FQNEAQ (reference sequence). This CDR3 has 16 amino acids. The DNA for the CDR3 is TGTGCCAGCAGCTCGGGTATGAGAGTTACGGGAGAGACCCAGTACTTC. This gives the protein CASSSGMRVTGETQYF.